This T cell receptor (beta chain) was captured in a study of blood T cells in healthy people across ages. Whole-study results and caveats: When set beside aged donors, long-lived donors presented more naive CD4+ cells and higher diversity.

Using a J-beta primer mix together with a sample-barcoded 5' primer, a second PCR was run for roughly 6 to 12 cycles. TCRdb re-derived calls from the 5' RACE reads in MiXCR, one entry per CDR3 protein. The sample records over 1,200,000 distinct CDR3 sequences, approximately 60% being singletons. Every donor gave approximately 10 milliliters of peripheral blood. V shed 6 bases and J 7 bases; nucleotides not matched to a gene: 10. There are 16 residues in the CDR3. In regard to this clonotype: Its antigen is unidentified.

The specimen sequenced was blood. The receptor's source is a man aged 18 to 29 in good health. The rearrangement links TRBV12-3 or TRBV12-4 to TRBJ1-6, with 9 bases that match TRBD1. The CDR3 is CASRTTLGQGNSPLHF. CDR3 in DNA: TGTGCCAGCAGAACAACTCTTGGACAGGGGAATTCACCCCTCCACTTT.